This passage covers 4 T cell receptor beta chains from one sample sequenced in a study of quantifying T cell responses using KT2 cells. Study details: RNA was reverse transcribed with TCR alpha and beta constant-region primers.

A single-stranded UMI oligo with SP2 sequence was ligated to cDNA 3' ends. The first PCR ran around 4 cycles with an equimolar RC1.1 and RC1.2 beta primer mix. TCRdb fed the UMI-ligation and nested PCR reads into MiXCR, producing one record per CDR3 protein. The table shows approximately 41,000 distinct CDR3 sequences, with about a sixth occurring only once. Sequenced input: PBMCs spiked with cells of the T cell clone KT2. The receptors derive from a human donor.

This clonotype was counted at least ten times. CDR3 nucleotides: TGTGCCACAGAGCTTAGCATGCTAGCGGGGGTGTTCTTC. Encoded protein: CATELSMLAGVFF. The chain couples TRBV7-8 to TRBJ2-1, with 10 bases that match TRBD2. CDR1 SGHVS and CDR2 FQNEAQ come from the germline V gene. Trimming cost V 10 bases and J 15 bases; bases outside gene matches: 15. This CDR3 contains 13 residues.

V and J are TRBV28 and TRBJ2-3; D gene uncertain. CDR3 size: 14 residues. Germline CDR1 MDHEN, CDR2 SYDVKM. Trimming left V 6 bases short and J 2 bases short, with 12 bases between. The CDR3, as DNA: TGTGCCAGCAGCCCCCTCCCTGCCACAGATACGCAGTATTTT. Protein: CASSPLPATDTQYF.

The chain has TRBV2 and TRBJ2-1; D perhaps matches TRBD2 (7 bases). CDR3 length: 14 residues. In germline, CDR1 is SNHLY, CDR2 FYNNEI. Trimming took 11 bases from V and 0 from J, leaving 14 bases between them. CDR3 loop: CAGRGGSSYNEQFF. CDR3 coding DNA: TGTGCCGGTAGGGGGGGGAGCTCCTACAATGAGCAGTTCTTC.

V and J are TRBV7-2 and TRBJ1-1; 7 nucleotides match TRBD1. Looked up from germline, CDR1 is SGHTA and CDR2 is FQGNSA. The CDR3 extends over 14 amino acids. The junction had 3 bases not matched to a gene; V was cut back by 5 bases and J by 0 bases. CDR3 sequence reads: CASSPGTVNTEAFF. The DNA of the CDR3 is TGTGCCAGCAGCCCCGGGACAGTGAACACTGAAGCTTTCTTT.